Sequencing of this T cell receptor beta chain was carried out in a study of technical replicates of blood from several donors. This table comes from immunoSEQ multiplex PCR, and its TCRdb copy is limited to in-frame clones, with some not included. The sample carries around 61,000 clones, around 97% recorded once. This CDR3 is built from 15 residues. V lost 2 bases and J 7 bases, leaving 16 bases between the germline ends. CDR1 is MNHNS, CDR2 SASEGT, per germline. J is TRBJ2-3 and V is TRBV6-1, with D possibly being TRBD1 (6 bases). The TCR comes from a human donor in good health. Sequencing was carried out using T cells isolated from PBMCs. The CDR3 DNA reads TGTGCCAGCAGTGAATCAGACACAGGGACGAATACGCAGTATTTT. It is translated as CASSESDTGTNTQYF.